This entry lists 10 T cell receptor beta chains sequenced from one sample in a study of blood T cell repertoires in COVID-19. TCRdb keeps only in-frame clones here, not all; method: immunoSEQ multiplex PCR. Seen here are about 61,000 clones, 90% to 95% observed once, and the top ten hold about 8.1%. Sequencing used peripheral blood. These TCRs come from a human donor in a cohort sampled during active COVID-19.

This chain connects TRBV28 to TRBJ2-7, with a possible D match to TRBD2 (7 bases). Deletions cut 5 bases from V and 2 bases from J, with 13 bases between. CDR3 length: 14 residues. The germline V gene encodes CDR1 MDHEN and CDR2 SYDVKM. The CDR3 loop reads CASSGGGPPYEQYF. CDR3 nucleotides: TGTGCCAGCAGTGGGGGGGGGCCCCCCTACGAGCAGTACTTC.

This chain connects TRBV6-5 to TRBJ1-4, with D tentatively TRBD1 (6 bases). Trimming cost V 5 bases and J 4 bases, with 11 bases left between them. Per the germline V gene, CDR1 is MNHEY and CDR2 is SVGAGI. CDR3 length: 14 residues. CDR3 sequence: CASSRPGVNEKLFF. The DNA of the CDR3 is TGTGCCAGCAGTCGTCCAGGGGTTAATGAAAAACTGTTTTTT.

The chain combines TRBV19 with TRBJ2-7, with TRBD2 matching over 7 bases. This CDR3 spans 15 amino acids. Germline V gives CDR1 LNHDA, CDR2 SQIVND (reference sequence). J was trimmed by 6 bases and V by 6 bases; bases with no gene match: 14. DNA for the CDR3: TGTGCCAGTAGCCGGGGGGACCCCTCCTTAGGCGAGCAGTACTTC. Residues: CASSRGDPSLGEQYF.

This chain links TRBV15 with TRBJ2-7; 11 nucleotides match TRBD2. The CDR3 totals 15 residues. CDR1 is LNHNV and CDR2 is YYDKDF in the germline V gene (reference sequence). V lost 3 bases and J lost 4; bases outside the gene matches: 5. For the CDR3, the DNA is TGTGCCACCAGCAGTCGCACTAGCGGGAGATACGAGCAGTACTTC. Its translation is CATSSRTSGRYEQYF.

The genes are TRBV5-1 and TRBJ1-4; D is undetermined. This CDR3 has 16 residues. Germline V CDR1 and CDR2: SGHRS, YFSETQ. The V end lost 0 bases, the J end lost 0 bases, and 9 bases lay between the germline ends. This chain's CDR3 is CASSLGGGATNEKLFF. The CDR3 DNA follows: TGCGCCAGCAGCTTGGGTGGCGGAGCAACTAATGAAAAACTGTTTTTT.

The chain links TRBV4-1 to TRBJ1-5, with 10 nucleotides matching TRBD1. The V gene's germline CDR1 is MGHRA and CDR2 YSYEKL. The CDR3 is made up of 16 amino acids. The trim removed 0 bases at V and 2 bases at J, leaving 1 base unmatched. The CDR3 coding sequence is TGCGCCAGCAGCCAAGAGGGACAGGGGCGCAATCAGCCCCAGCATTTT. It yields the protein CASSQEGQGRNQPQHF.

The chain carries TRBV7-3 and TRBJ2-3; TRBD2 is a possible D gene (5 bases). The V end lost 5 bases, the J end lost 2 bases, and 11 bases lay between the germline ends. This CDR3 contains 14 residues. Germline CDR1 and CDR2: SGHTA and FQGTGA. The CDR3 DNA reads TGTGCCAGCAGCCCCGGACTCGCCACAGATACGCAGTATTTT. As protein: CASSPGLATDTQYF.

V is TRBV7-3 and J is TRBJ1-5; 10 nucleotides line up with TRBD1. The J segment lost 7 bases and the V segment lost 4 bases, leaving 16 bases of the junction unmatched. CDR3 length: 18 residues. Germline-derived CDR1 and CDR2 are SGHTA and FQGTGA. The CDR3 here is CASSSPWVGTGERQPQHF. CDR3 bases: TGTGCCAGCAGCTCCCCGTGGGTGGGGACAGGGGAACGACAGCCCCAGCATTTT.

The chain recombines TRBV21-1 with TRBJ2-7; the D call TRBD1 from the table was never checked on the DNA. TRBV21-1 is listed as a pseudogene. The length of the CDR3 is 16 residues. The chain's CDR3 is CASSPRQGVKRYEQYF. The CDR3 DNA reads as TGTGCCAGCAGCCCCCGGCAGGGGGTAAAACGGTACGAGCAGTACTTC.

This clone was found a few times. The chain employs TRBV16 and TRBJ1-2, with unresolved D. V lost 1 base to trimming and J lost 1 base, with 13 bases between them. The CDR3 loop spans 16 amino acids. The V gene's germline CDR1 is KGHSY and CDR2 FQNENV. CDR3 protein: CASSQFPTAVNYGYTF. The CDR3 coding sequence is TGTGCCAGCAGCCAATTTCCTACAGCCGTTAACTATGGCTACACCTTC.